This is a list of T cell receptor beta chains from one sample in a study of control samples from healthy donors and cancer patients. The data were produced by immunoSEQ multiplex PCR, yet TCRdb's version contains in-frame clones alone and is incomplete. This table has 100,000 or so clones, around three quarters appearing once. Sample: blood. The receptor set was obtained from a woman aged 25 to 45 in good health. The CDR3 runs from the conserved cysteine through the conserved F or W. Each record gives: V gene, J gene, D gene, clone size, CDR3 protein, CDR3 DNA. A D gene is named only where the DNA matches it firmly. Where a row states a size, it is once, few, many or the class of an expanded clone; other rows omit it.

V gene: TRBV2; J gene: TRBJ1-6; D gene: .; clone size: .; CDR3 protein: CASSISRGLNSPLHF; CDR3 DNA: TGTGCCAGCAGTATCTCCAGGGGACTAAATTCACCCCTCCACTTT
V gene: TRBV5-1; J gene: TRBJ1-1; D gene: .; clone size: .; CDR3 protein: CASSESGPLAEAFF; CDR3 DNA: TGCGCCAGCAGCGAATCAGGGCCCCTCGCTGAAGCTTTCTTT
V gene: TRBV9; J gene: TRBJ2-1; D gene: TRBD2; clone size: .; CDR3 protein: CASSPRASGGAIEQFF; CDR3 DNA: TGTGCCAGCAGCCCCCGCGCTAGCGGGGGGGCGATTGAGCAGTTCTTC
V gene: TRBV12-5; J gene: TRBJ2-3; D gene: TRBD1; clone size: medium-sized; CDR3 protein: CASGLRTGQDTQYF; CDR3 DNA: TGTGCTAGTGGTCTCCGGACAGGACAAGATACGCAGTATTTT
V gene: TRBV30; J gene: TRBJ1-1; D gene: .; clone size: .; CDR3 protein: CAWQAGVGTEAFF; CDR3 DNA: TGTGCCTGGCAGGCGGGGGTTGGAACTGAAGCTTTCTTT
V gene: TRBV4-2; J gene: TRBJ1-1; D gene: .; clone size: .; CDR3 protein: CASSQVRGRNTEAFF; CDR3 DNA: TGTGCCAGCAGCCAAGTCAGGGGAAGGAACACTGAAGCTTTCTTT
V gene: TRBV6-1; J gene: TRBJ2-5; D gene: .; clone size: .; CDR3 protein: CASSEAQLRVLETQYF; CDR3 DNA: TGTGCCAGCAGTGAAGCTCAACTCAGGGTTTTGGAGACCCAGTACTTC
V gene: TRBV5-1; J gene: TRBJ1-2; D gene: TRBD1; clone size: few; CDR3 protein: CASSLDGQGAGGYTF; CDR3 DNA: TGCGCCAGCAGCTTGGATGGACAGGGGGCCGGTGGCTACACCTTC
V gene: TRBV5-4; J gene: TRBJ2-1; D gene: TRBD2; clone size: .; CDR3 protein: CASSLFRGGLNEQFF; CDR3 DNA: TGTGCCAGCAGCTTGTTCCGGGGGGGGCTGAATGAGCAGTTCTTC
V gene: TRBV29-1; J gene: TRBJ2-1; D gene: TRBD2; clone size: .; CDR3 protein: CSVDSGGNNEQFF; CDR3 DNA: TGCAGCGTTGATAGCGGGGGGAACAATGAGCAGTTCTTC
V gene: TRBV2; J gene: TRBJ2-1; D gene: .; clone size: .; CDR3 protein: CASGGTYNEQFF; CDR3 DNA: TGTGCCAGCGGGGGGACCTACAATGAGCAGTTCTTC
V gene: TRBV9; J gene: TRBJ2-7; D gene: .; clone size: many; CDR3 protein: CASSVGGDSNYEQYF; CDR3 DNA: TGTGCCAGCAGCGTAGGGGGGGACTCGAACTACGAGCAGTACTTC
V gene: TRBV19; J gene: TRBJ1-5; D gene: .; clone size: .; CDR3 protein: CASSLSHSNQPQHF; CDR3 DNA: TGTGCCAGTAGTCTCTCCCATAGCAATCAGCCCCAGCATTTT
V gene: TRBV5-8; J gene: TRBJ2-1; D gene: .; clone size: .; CDR3 protein: CASSGNYRDTGRPGEREQFF; CDR3 DNA: TGTGCCAGCAGCGGAAACTACCGGGACACCGGAAGACCTGGGGAGCGGGAGCAGTTCTTC
V gene: TRBV6-4; J gene: TRBJ2-7; D gene: TRBD1; clone size: .; CDR3 protein: CASSMGQGYEQYF; CDR3 DNA: TGTGCCAGCAGTATGGGACAGGGCTACGAGCAGTACTTC
V gene: TRBV5-1; J gene: TRBJ2-1; D gene: TRBD1; clone size: once; CDR3 protein: CASSWAGQGRDEQFF; CDR3 DNA: TGCGCCAGCAGCTGGGCGGGACAGGGGAGGGATGAGCAGTTCTTC
V gene: TRBV19; J gene: TRBJ1-5; D gene: .; clone size: .; CDR3 protein: CASSQVGGGNQPQHF; CDR3 DNA: TGTGCCAGTAGTCAGGTGGGGGGGGGCAATCAGCCCCAGCATTTT
V gene: TRBV2; J gene: TRBJ1-4; D gene: TRBD1; clone size: once; CDR3 protein: CASSSTGTGFATNEKLFF; CDR3 DNA: TGTGCCAGCAGTTCCACCGGGACAGGGTTTGCAACTAATGAAAAACTGTTTTTT
V gene: TRBV4-3; J gene: TRBJ1-4; D gene: .; clone size: .; CDR3 protein: CASSQLGARSTNEKLFF; CDR3 DNA: TGCGCCAGCAGCCAGCTCGGGGCGAGATCAACTAATGAAAAACTGTTTTTT
V gene: TRBV6-6; J gene: TRBJ1-2; D gene: .; clone size: few; CDR3 protein: CASSYSARSYGYTF; CDR3 DNA: TGTGCCAGCAGTTATTCGGCGCGGAGCTATGGCTACACCTTC
V gene: TRBV5-1; J gene: TRBJ2-5; D gene: TRBD2; clone size: .; CDR3 protein: CASSSTPAAGGGSETQYF; CDR3 DNA: TGCGCCAGCAGCTCAACTCCGGCAGCGGGGGGAGGGAGCGAGACCCAGTACTTC
V gene: TRBV10-2; J gene: TRBJ2-2; D gene: .; clone size: many; CDR3 protein: CASTPARDANTGELFF; CDR3 DNA: TGCGCCAGCACCCCGGCACGGGACGCGAACACCGGGGAGCTGTTTTTT
V gene: TRBV6-5; J gene: TRBJ1-5; D gene: .; clone size: .; CDR3 protein: CASTPVDSFYQPQHF; CDR3 DNA: TGTGCCAGCACCCCCGTCGACAGTTTTTATCAGCCCCAGCATTTT
V gene: TRBV27; J gene: TRBJ2-7; D gene: .; clone size: .; CDR3 protein: CASSLIGGGSYEQYF; CDR3 DNA: TGTGCCAGCAGTTTAATAGGGGGAGGGTCCTACGAGCAGTACTTC
V gene: TRBV5-1; J gene: TRBJ2-1; D gene: TRBD1; clone size: .; CDR3 protein: CASSEEPGQPRMEQFF; CDR3 DNA: TGCGCCAGCAGCGAAGAACCGGGACAGCCGAGGATGGAGCAGTTCTTC
V gene: TRBV19; J gene: TRBJ1-4; D gene: .; clone size: .; CDR3 protein: CASSIIWATNEKLFF; CDR3 DNA: TGTGCCAGTAGTATAATTTGGGCAACTAATGAAAAACTGTTTTTT
V gene: TRBV3-1/TRBV3-2; J gene: TRBJ1-3; D gene: .; clone size: .; CDR3 protein: CASSQDFSGSGNTIYF; CDR3 DNA: TGTGCCAGCAGCCAAGATTTCTCAGGTTCTGGAAACACCATATATTTT
V gene: TRBV10-3; J gene: TRBJ2-2; D gene: .; clone size: .; CDR3 protein: CAITPAGNTGELFF; CDR3 DNA: TGTGCCATCACCCCAGCAGGGAACACCGGGGAGCTGTTTTTT
V gene: TRBV5-1; J gene: TRBJ2-3; D gene: .; clone size: .; CDR3 protein: CASASEGRGEDTQYF; CDR3 DNA: TGCGCCAGCGCCTCGGAGGGACGAGGTGAAGATACGCAGTATTTT
V gene: TRBV19; J gene: TRBJ1-2; D gene: .; clone size: .; CDR3 protein: CASSPDSNYGYTF; CDR3 DNA: TGTGCCAGTAGTCCCGATAGCAACTATGGCTACACCTTC
V gene: TRBV5-1; J gene: TRBJ2-7; D gene: TRBD1; clone size: .; CDR3 protein: CASSLAMTGFNEQYF; CDR3 DNA: TGCGCCAGCAGCTTAGCAATGACAGGGTTCAACGAGCAGTACTTC
V gene: TRBV5-4; J gene: TRBJ2-1; D gene: .; clone size: .; CDR3 protein: CASSLSAYNEQFF; CDR3 DNA: TGTGCCAGCAGCTTGTCGGCATACAATGAGCAGTTCTTC
V gene: TRBV4-3; J gene: TRBJ1-5; D gene: .; clone size: .; CDR3 protein: CASSQDGGGNQPQHF; CDR3 DNA: TGCGCCAGCAGCCAAGATGGTGGGGGCAATCAGCCCCAGCATTTT
V gene: TRBV12-5; J gene: TRBJ1-3; D gene: TRBD1; clone size: .; CDR3 protein: CASALGTGDSSGNTIYF; CDR3 DNA: TGTGCTAGTGCCCTTGGGACAGGGGACAGCTCTGGAAACACCATATATTTT
V gene: TRBV2; J gene: TRBJ2-2; D gene: .; clone size: .; CDR3 protein: CASSVRLGVPGELFF; CDR3 DNA: TGTGCCAGCAGTGTGCGCCTGGGGGTCCCCGGGGAGCTGTTTTTT
V gene: TRBV11-2; J gene: TRBJ2-3; D gene: TRBD1; clone size: .; CDR3 protein: CASSLGQGYSDTQYF; CDR3 DNA: TGTGCCAGCAGCTTAGGACAGGGATATTCAGATACGCAGTATTTT
V gene: TRBV6-5; J gene: TRBJ1-2; D gene: .; clone size: .; CDR3 protein: CASSYAPYGYTF; CDR3 DNA: TGTGCCAGCAGTTACGCCCCCTATGGCTACACCTTC
V gene: TRBV6-2/TRBV6-3; J gene: TRBJ1-2; D gene: TRBD1; clone size: .; CDR3 protein: CASSWDSPFYGYTF; CDR3 DNA: TGTGCCAGCAGTTGGGACAGTCCTTTTTATGGCTACACCTTC
V gene: TRBV7-9; J gene: TRBJ1-5; D gene: .; clone size: .; CDR3 protein: CASSFNGGSLDQPQHF; CDR3 DNA: TGTGCCAGCAGCTTCAACGGGGGGAGCCTGGATCAGCCCCAGCATTTT
V gene: TRBV12-5; J gene: TRBJ2-1; D gene: TRBD2; clone size: .; CDR3 protein: CASGGTGTGTKYYNEQFF; CDR3 DNA: TGTGCTAGTGGTGGAACCGGAACCGGGACTAAATACTACAATGAGCAGTTCTTC
V gene: TRBV10-3; J gene: TRBJ1-4; D gene: TRBD1; clone size: .; CDR3 protein: CAISEPTGPNEKLFF; CDR3 DNA: TGTGCCATCAGTGAGCCGACAGGGCCTAATGAAAAACTGTTTTTT
V gene: TRBV4-1; J gene: TRBJ2-4; D gene: .; clone size: .; CDR3 protein: CASKGSVANIQYF; CDR3 DNA: TGCGCCAGCAAGGGAAGTGTTGCAAACATTCAGTACTTC
V gene: TRBV2; J gene: TRBJ2-7; D gene: TRBD2; clone size: many; CDR3 protein: CASQRPAGGWEQYF; CDR3 DNA: TGTGCCAGCCAGCGGCCAGCGGGGGGGTGGGAGCAGTACTTC
V gene: TRBV5-1; J gene: TRBJ2-3; D gene: .; clone size: once; CDR3 protein: CASSLGEILTDTQYF; CDR3 DNA: TGCGCCAGCAGCTTGGGGGAGATACTCACAGATACGCAGTATTTT
V gene: TRBV19; J gene: TRBJ1-5; D gene: TRBD1; clone size: once; CDR3 protein: CASSSAFGQGNQPQHF; CDR3 DNA: TGTGCCAGTAGTTCCGCCTTCGGACAGGGGAATCAGCCCCAGCATTTT
V gene: TRBV18; J gene: TRBJ2-2; D gene: .; clone size: .; CDR3 protein: CASSPQAGVVGELFF; CDR3 DNA: TGTGCCAGCTCACCCCAGGCAGGGGTTGTCGGGGAGCTGTTTTTT
V gene: TRBV5-6; J gene: TRBJ2-5; D gene: .; clone size: .; CDR3 protein: CASSLTQGGQETQYF; CDR3 DNA: TGTGCCAGCAGCTTAACGCAAGGGGGCCAAGAGACCCAGTACTTC
V gene: TRBV7-2; J gene: TRBJ2-3; D gene: .; clone size: .; CDR3 protein: CASSFWGTDTQYF; CDR3 DNA: TGTGCCAGCAGCTTTTGGGGTACAGATACGCAGTATTTT
V gene: TRBV7-2; J gene: TRBJ1-6; D gene: .; clone size: .; CDR3 protein: CASSFRATNSPLHF; CDR3 DNA: TGTGCCAGCAGCTTCCGGGCAACTAATTCACCCCTCCACTTT
V gene: TRBV6-2/TRBV6-3; J gene: TRBJ2-1; D gene: TRBD2; clone size: .; CDR3 protein: CASSSGGRGYNEQFF; CDR3 DNA: TGTGCCAGCAGTAGCGGGGGACGGGGCTACAATGAGCAGTTCTTC
V gene: TRBV6-5; J gene: TRBJ2-3; D gene: .; clone size: .; CDR3 protein: CASSKAGRTDTQYF; CDR3 DNA: TGTGCCAGCAGTAAGGCGGGGAGGACAGATACGCAGTATTTT
V gene: TRBV9; J gene: TRBJ2-1; D gene: TRBD1; clone size: .; CDR3 protein: CASSAGQGSYNEQFF; CDR3 DNA: TGTGCCAGCAGCGCCGGACAGGGGAGCTACAATGAGCAGTTCTTC
V gene: TRBV14; J gene: TRBJ1-1; D gene: .; clone size: .; CDR3 protein: CASSPLAEAFF; CDR3 DNA: TGTGCCAGCAGCCCCCTCGCTGAAGCTTTCTTT
V gene: TRBV14; J gene: TRBJ1-1; D gene: .; clone size: .; CDR3 protein: CASSQARGRGQGEAFF; CDR3 DNA: TGTGCCAGCAGCCAAGCCAGGGGTCGCGGTCAGGGAGAAGCTTTCTTT